Below are 7 T cell receptor beta chains sequenced from a single sample in a study of vaccination and CD4 T cells after COVID-19 (dated by TCRdb to between 2021 and 2024). Which antigens these TCRs recognize remains unknown. The library was obtained by PCR. Sequencing instrument: Illumina iSeq 100. DNA from cultured CD4+ T cells underwent TCR sequencing with the Oncomine TCR Beta short-read assay at the Johns Hopkins FTIC core. The public reads were reanalyzed by TCRdb: fastp trimming at Q25, MiXCR alignment, in-frame beta chains only. Entries are consolidated by CDR3 protein sequence, retaining the most common genes and DNA. This sample lists over 12,000 distinct CDR3 sequences; around two fifths were detected once. The ten largest clonotypes hold approximately 15% of the sample. The meaning of the sample's treatment or condition label: roughly ten-day PBMC culture with coronavirus spike peptide pools or control peptides (ViraFEST assay).

Specimen: cultured CD4+ T cells from blood. The source of these receptors is a human donor with COVID-19.

This chain joins TRBV20-1 and TRBJ2-6; tentative D call: TRBD2 (6 bases). From germline, CDR1 is DFQATT and CDR2 SNEGSKA (reference sequence). Trimming removed 3 bases at V and 9 bases at J, with 15 bases between. This CDR3 has 14 residues. The chain's CDR3 is CSARSGKGGNVLTF. CDR3 DNA sequence: TGCAGTGCTAGGTCGGGGAAGGGAGGCAACGTCCTGACTTTC.

This chain links TRBV18 with TRBJ2-5; D perhaps matches TRBD2 (5 bases). Germline V gene sequence: CDR1 KGHSH, CDR2 LQKENI. V lost 4 bases and J lost 3, with 9 bases in between. The CDR3 runs to 13 residues. In DNA, the CDR3 is TGTGCCAGCTCACGGTGGCGGGAAGAGACCCAGTACTTC. This encodes CASSRWREETQYF. The full variable domain, its missing parts supplied by reference TRBV18 and TRBJ2-5, is NAGVMQNPRHLVRRRGQEARLRCSPMKGHSHVYWYRQLPEEGLKFMVYLQKENIIDESGMPKERFSAEFPKEGPSILRIQQVVRGDSAAYFCASSRWREETQYFGPGTRLLVL.

The V gene is TRBV7-2, the J gene TRBJ2-2, with D hard to call. V gave up 4 bases and J gave up 4 bases, with 7 bases separating them. The CDR3 contains 13 residues. Germline lookup yields CDR1 SGHTA and CDR2 FQGNSA. The CDR3 DNA reads as TGTGCCAGCAGCTCGAAGGTCACCGGGGAGCTGTTTTTT. It is translated as CASSSKVTGELFF.

This clonotype was detected only a few times. V gene TRBV10-3 combines with J gene TRBJ2-2, with D possibly being TRBD2 (5 bases). Germline V lookup: CDR1 ENHRY, CDR2 SYGVKD. The ends were cut back, 11 bases at V and 0 bases at J, with 16 bases in the middle. The CDR3 loop spans 15 amino acids. This chain's CDR3 is CASRPPAANTGELFF. The DNA of the CDR3 is TGTGCCTCGCGGCCCCCAGCGGCGAACACCGGGGAGCTGTTTTTT.

The chain combines TRBV4-1 with TRBJ2-3; TRBD1 matches at 9 bases. The ends lost 0 bases at V and 2 bases at J; junction bases unmatched: 6. The CDR3 runs 17 residues. Per germline, CDR1 MGHRA and CDR2 YSYEKL. As DNA, the CDR3 is TGCGCCAGCAGCCAAGACTGGTTACAGGGGGCCACAGATACGCAGTATTTT. Encoded protein: CASSQDWLQGATDTQYF.

The CDR3 protein is CSATDTQYF. The CDR3, as DNA: TGCAGTGCAACAGATACGCAGTATTTT. The J gene is TRBJ2-3, the V gene TRBV20-1; D gene ambiguous. Germline V gives CDR1 DFQATT, CDR2 SNEGSKA (reference sequence). The V gene lost 6 bases and the J gene lost 3 bases, with 1 base spanning the gap. This CDR3 spans 9 amino acids.

The chain employs TRBV19 and TRBJ2-5; D possibly corresponds to TRBD2 (6 bases). Germline CDR1 and CDR2: LNHDA and SQIVND (reference sequence). Trimming took off 5 bases at V and 5 bases at J, with 12 bases between the two ends. CDR3 length: 13 amino acids. The CDR3 coding sequence is TGTGCCAGTAGTCAACTAGCCGGGGAGACCCAGTACTTC. This encodes CASSQLAGETQYF.